These 29 T cell receptor delta chains share one sample of origin, sequenced in a study of gamma-delta T cells after stem cell transplantation. TCRdb re-processed the RT-PCR reads using CATT. This table holds 600 to 750 delta-chain clones, approximately 5.9% found once. The sequenced material came from gamma-delta T cells. The receptor source for this set is a human donor. It is not recorded whose cells these are; they may come from a transplant donor.

Regarding this clone: The limits of the CDR3 on the DNA are not certain, so only TCRdb's listed CDR3 is given. The J gene was not called, though the V gene is TRDV2; no DNA check was done on the table's D call, TRDD3. The CDR3 comprises 16 residues, both ends counted. Per germline, CDR1 GEAIGNYY and CDR2 EKD. This CDR3 is CACACDTRGATDKLIF.

This clone was seen a handful of times. TCRdb records a much larger clone's protein for this DNA, with a difference at residue 12 that likely arises from a read error; the protein given is the translation of the DNA. V usage is TRDV2 and J usage is TRDJ1, with no clear D. The CDR3 loop spans 14 amino acids. The germline V gene has CDR1 GEAIGNYY and CDR2 EKD. The CDR3, as DNA: TGTGCCTGTGATACGATAGGGGCCACCGATAAACCCATCTTT. It yields the protein CACDTIGATDKPIF.

Worth noting for this clone: TCRdb has a much larger clone's protein, which differs at residue 16 from the translation of this DNA, likely because of a read error; what is shown is the protein translated from the DNA. This same CDR3 is encoded by further DNA sequences in the sample. V and J are TRDV2 and TRDJ1; TRDD3 matches at 12 bases. There are 18 residues in the CDR3. Germline assignment: CDR1 GEAIGNYY and CDR2 EKD. CDR3 coding DNA: TGTGCCTGTGACGCAGTACTGGGGGATACAAAGTGGACTGATAAACCCATCTTT. This encodes CACDAVLGDTKWTDKPIF.

With respect to this clone: This sequence is one base from a far larger clone and is likely a read error. The sample holds other DNA sequences that translate to the same CDR3. The chain carries TRDV2 and TRDJ1, with no clear D. The CDR3 is 15 residues long. Looked up from germline, CDR1 is GEAIGNYY and CDR2 is EKD. V shed 3 bases and J shed 0 bases, with 13 bases lying between them. CDR3 region: CACDSLGTYTDKLIF. For the CDR3, the DNA is TGTGCCTGTGACTCTCTCGGGACCTACACCGATAAACTCATCTTT.

This clone was observed a few times. A far larger clone lies a single base away; this is likely a read error. Other DNA sequences in the sample encode the same CDR3. The CDR3 region has the DNA TGTGCAGCAAGCGTCCTCCTACCAAGAGATTGGGGGATACGAGACCAACCGTACACCGATAAACTCATCTTT. It codes for CAASVLLPRDWGIRDQPYTDKLIF. The chain recombines TRAV29/DV5 with TRDJ1, with TRDD3 matching 11 bases. The CDR3 loop spans 24 amino acids. The germline V gene encodes CDR1 NSMFDY and CDR2 ISSIKDK. Trimming cost V 0 bases and J 0 bases; bases outside gene matches: 28.

Here the J gene is TRDJ1 and the V gene is not called; TRDD3, the D gene given by the table, was not confirmed from the DNA. CDR3 length: 22 amino acids. The CDR3, as DNA: TGTGCTATTGGGGAAATATCCTCCGCGGAACAGTACTGGGGGATACGCAGGGGGAACCTCATCTTT. Protein sequence: CAIGEISSAEQYWGIRRGNLIF.

This clone is large (0.1 to 1%). At the DNA level, this CDR3 is encoded by other sequences in the same sample as well. The rearrangement uses TRDV1 and TRDJ4; TRDD3 matches at 9 bases. V trimming: 0 bases; J trimming: 0 bases; junction bases outside the gene matches: 14. Germline V CDR1 and CDR2: TSWWSYY, QGS. The CDR3 has 19 residues. DNA of the CDR3: TGTGCTCTTGGGGAACTTCCCCGACTGGGGATACGCAAAACCAGACCCCTGATCTTT. Its protein product is CALGELPRLGIRKTRPLIF.

The chain links TRDV2 to TRDJ1, with 9 nucleotides matching TRDD3. The J segment lost 4 bases and the V segment lost 3 bases, leaving 11 bases of the junction unmatched. The CDR3 sequence is 16 residues long. Germline V CDR1 and CDR2: GEAIGNYY, EKD. The CDR3 nucleotides are TGTGCCTGTGACCCCTTACTGGGGGAGGTTTACGATAAACTCATCTTT. Protein: CACDPLLGEVYDKLIF.

The rearrangement uses TRDV2 and TRDJ1; D might be TRDD3 (6 bases). The J gene is not listed in TCRdb, so it was assigned here from a DNA match to germline. The germline V and J ends were trimmed by 4 bases and 2 bases, with 13 bases remaining between them. The CDR3 has 14 amino acids. CDR1 is GEAIGNYY, CDR2 EKD, per germline. Written as DNA, the CDR3 is TGTGCCTGTGATTGGTGGGGGGAGACCGATAAACTCATCTTT. Its translation: CACDWWGETDKLIF.

Concerning this clone: Mismatch with germline at one junction end may stem from a read error. The chain combines TRDV1 with TRDJ1, with 9 bases lining up with TRDD3. As TCRdb names no J gene, one was assigned here on the basis of a DNA match to germline. Germline CDR1 and CDR2: TSWWSYY and QGS. This CDR3 is built from 22 residues. CDR3 sequence: CAIGEKCSTIRRILGESDKLIF. As DNA, the CDR3 is TGTGCTATTGGGGAAAAGTGCAGTACTATACGGAGAATACTGGGGGAGAGCGATAAACTCATCTTT.

This clone came up a few times. The protein held in TCRdb is that of a much larger clone and does not match this DNA's translation at residue 3, likely because of a read error; the protein shown is translated from the DNA. V and J are TRDV2 and TRDJ1; 9 bases are a match to TRDD3. Germline CDR1 and CDR2: GEAIGNYY and EKD. The CDR3 consists of 19 residues. CDR3 protein: CARDPLTTLTGGNTDKLIF. In nucleotides, the CDR3 is TGTGCCCGTGACCCCCTTACGACGCTCACTGGGGGAAACACCGATAAACTCATCTTT.

As regards this clone: The protein held in TCRdb is that of a much larger clone and does not match this DNA's translation at residue 12, likely because of a read error; the protein shown is translated from the DNA. The V call is TRDV2, the J call TRDJ1, with TRDD3 matching 12 bases. V shed 3 bases and J 2 bases; nucleotides not matched to a gene: 12. This CDR3 is built from 18 residues. Germline CDR1 and CDR2: GEAIGNYY and EKD. CDR3 coding DNA: TGTGCCTGTGACGCAGTACTGGGGGATACAAAGCGGACCGATAAACTCATCTTT. Residues: CACDAVLGDTKRTDKLIF.

By share, this clone counts as medium-sized. This sequence joins TRDV2 and TRDJ1, with 9 bases fitting TRDD3. This CDR3 has 20 residues. Per the germline V gene, CDR1 is GEAIGNYY and CDR2 is EKD. V was pared by 0 bases and J by 4 bases, with 20 bases of the junction left unmatched. In nucleotides, the CDR3 is TGTGCCTGTGACACCGTGAGTCGGGGATACGGGAGGCCAGTGGTCGATAAACTCATCTTT. This gives the protein CACDTVSRGYGRPVVDKLIF.

This clone is termed large. V gene TRDV2 combines with J gene TRDJ1, with TRDD3 matching over 8 bases. With V trimmed by 3 bases and J by 3 bases, 5 bases remained unmatched. In germline, CDR1 is GEAIGNYY, CDR2 EKD. This CDR3 comprises 14 residues. CDR3 sequence (DNA): TGTGCCTGTGACTCTATACTGGGGGCCGATAAACTCATCTTT. It specifies CACDSILGADKLIF.

As concerns this clone: The protein TCRdb lists belongs to a much larger clone and differs from this DNA's translation at residue 12, which points to a read error; the protein shown is made from the DNA. The chain has TRDV2 and TRDJ1; D remains ambiguous. The CDR3 has 14 residues. Germline V lookup: CDR1 GEAIGNYY, CDR2 EKD. CDR3 in amino acids: CACDTIGATDKHIF. The DNA for the CDR3 is TGTGCCTGTGATACGATAGGGGCCACCGATAAACACATCTTT.

In this sample, this clone turned up a few times. A far larger clone is a single base away, which makes a read error likely. The same CDR3 also results from other DNA sequences found in this sample. The V call is TRDV2, the J call TRDJ3; 7 bases agree with TRDD3. This CDR3 region has 18 residues. The V gene's germline CDR1 is GEAIGNYY and CDR2 EKD. With 3 bases clipped from V and 0 bases from J, the junction kept 7 bases outside the gene matches. CDR3 region: CACDPVTGVSWDTRQMFF. In nucleotides, the CDR3 is TGTGCCTGTGACCCTGTTACTGGGGTCTCCTGGGACACCCGACAGATGTTTTTC.

About this clone itself: It differs at one base from a far larger clone, so likely a read error. J is TRDJ1 and V is TRDV2, with 9 bases aligning to TRDD3. The CDR3 is 16 amino acids. Germline CDR1 reads GEAIGNYY; CDR2 reads EKD. This chain's CDR3 is CARDTLGDLYTDKLIF. DNA for the CDR3: TGTGCCCGTGACACCCTGGGGGATTTGTACACCGATAAACTCATCTTT.

Details on this clone: A far more abundant clone sits one base away, making this likely a read error. The same CDR3 arises from other DNA sequences in this sample as well. The rearrangement joins TRDV1 to TRDJ1; 11 nucleotides align to TRDD3. Looked up from germline, CDR1 is TSWWSYY and CDR2 is QGS. The CDR3 is made up of 22 amino acids. The CDR3 region is CALGEKFLTLRIILGDIDKLIF. CDR3 bases: TGCGCTCTTGGGGAAAAGTTCCTTACTCTACGGATAATACTGGGGGATATCGATAAACTCATCTTT.

A remark on this clone: Given a far larger clone just one base away, this is likely a sequencing read error. The sample carries other DNA sequences with the same CDR3. The rearrangement links TRDV1 to TRDJ1; 11 bases line up with TRDD3. CDR1 is TSWWSYY and CDR2 is QGS in the germline V gene. The CDR3 is 22 residues long. The CDR3 protein is CALGEKFLTLRIILGDIDKLIF. DNA of the CDR3: TGTGCCCTTGGGGAAAAGTTCCTTACTCTACGGATAATACTGGGGGATATCGATAAACTCATCTTT.

This clone was seen a handful of times. The chain recombines TRDV1 with TRDJ1; the D gene could be TRDD2 or TRDD3 (5 bases each). CDR1 and CDR2 (germline): TSWWSYY, QGS. This CDR3 is built from 23 residues. Trimming stripped 1 base from V and 4 bases from J, with 37 bases between. CDR3: CALGEPTKGLPDYLLVLVDKLIF. The DNA for the CDR3 is TGTGCTCTTGGGGAACCTACCAAGGGCCTCCCAGACTACCTACTGGTTTTGGTCGATAAACTCATCTTT.

About this clone: The mismatch at residue 3 between this DNA's translation and the TCRdb protein of a much larger clone likely reflects a read error; the protein shown is translated from the DNA. This chain joins TRDV1 and TRDJ1; the match to TRDD3 covers 11 bases. There are 22 residues in the CDR3. Germline V gene lookup returns CDR1 TSWWSYY and CDR2 QGS. CDR3 in amino acids: CAHGEKFLTLRIILGDIDKLIF. In DNA form, the CDR3 reads TGTGCTCATGGGGAAAAGTTCCTTACCCTACGGATAATACTGGGGGATATCGATAAACTCATCTTT.

The sample holds a few counts of this clone. The TCRdb protein comes from a much larger clone and disagrees with this DNA's translation at residues 13 and 19, likely due to a read error; the protein given here is derived from the DNA. The chain recombines TRAV29/DV5 with TRDJ1; 8 positions match TRDD3. The ends lost 0 bases at V and 3 bases at J; junction bases unmatched: 34. This CDR3 is built from 24 residues. The germline gives CDR1 NSMFDY, CDR2 ISSIKDK. CDR3 in amino acids: CAASVLLPRDWGMRDQPYADKLIF. The CDR3 nucleotides are TGTGCAGCAAGCGTCCTCCTACCAAGAGATTGGGGGATGCGAGATCAACCGTACGCCGATAAACTCATCTTT.

A note on this clone: TCRdb's protein for this DNA is that of a much larger clone and differs from the translation at residues 3 and 9, likely a read error; the protein shown is the DNA translation. This rearrangement joins TRDV2 to TRDJ3; 7 bases fit TRDD3. The CDR3 runs 19 residues. Germline V gene lookup returns CDR1 GEAIGNYY and CDR2 EKD. DNA for the CDR3: TGTGCCCGTGACACCATACTGGGGAATAGCTCCTGGGACACCCGACAGATGTTTTTC. Translation: CARDTILGNSSWDTRQMFF.

This clone was counted between two and nine times. This clone may be a read error of a much larger clone one base away. The same CDR3 arises from other DNA sequences in this sample as well. The V and J genes are TRDV1 and TRDJ2, with TRDD3 matching over 10 bases. This CDR3 has 23 residues. Per the germline V gene, CDR1 is TSWWSYY and CDR2 is QGS. The CDR3 sequence is CALGELTLPRWGIPPALTAQLFF. In nucleotides, the CDR3 is TGCGCTCTTGGGGAACTAACCCTTCCGAGGTGGGGGATACCCCCAGCTTTGACAGCACAACTCTTCTTT.

As regards this clone: The TCRdb record carries a much larger clone's protein, which differs from this DNA's translation at residue 4; a read error is the likely cause, and the protein listed here is the DNA translation. The V gene is TRDV2, the J gene TRDJ1; D gene uncertain. This CDR3 is 15 amino acids long. Germline-derived CDR1 and CDR2 are GEAIGNYY and EKD. Deletions cut 5 bases from V and 0 bases from J, with 15 bases between. In nucleotides, the CDR3 is TGTGCCTGTGGCTCTCTCGGGACTTACACCGATAAACTCATCTTT. It encodes CACGSLGTYTDKLIF.

Points on this clone: A single base is all that separates this from a far larger clone, so a read error is likely. The J gene is given as TRDJ1, and the V gene is not called; the table gives TRDD3 as D, unverified against the DNA. The CDR3 spans 15 residues. The CDR3 spells CACDSLGTYTDNLIF. CDR3 bases: TGTGCCTGTGACTCTCTCGGGACTTACACCGATAACCTCATCTTT.

Note on this clone: TCRdb assigns this DNA the protein of a much larger clone, which departs from its translation at residue 15; this likely reflects a read error, and the protein shown comes from translating the DNA. V and J are TRAV29/DV5 and TRDJ1, with 11 bases fitting TRDD3. J was trimmed by 0 bases and V by 0 bases; bases with no gene match: 28. Germline-derived CDR1 and CDR2 are NSMFDY and ISSIKDK. CDR3 length: 24 residues. Here the CDR3 DNA reads TGTGCAGCAAGCGTCCTCCTACCAAGAGATTGGGGGATACGAAATCAACCGTACACCGATAAACTCATCTTT. Encoded protein: CAASVLLPRDWGIRNQPYTDKLIF.

About this clone itself: The protein TCRdb gives is from a much larger clone and does not agree with this DNA's translation at residues 11 and 12, likely a read error; the protein shown here comes from the DNA. This chain links TRDV2 with TRDJ1, with 10 bases matching TRDD3. The CDR3 has 19 residues. Per germline, CDR1 GEAIGNYY and CDR2 EKD. V lost 0 bases, J lost 7 bases, and 19 bases stayed unmatched. The CDR3 loop reads CACDTVLLGDSVDVRKLIF. In nucleotides, the CDR3 is TGTGCCTGTGACACCGTACTTCTGGGGGATAGCGTGGACGTCCGTAAACTCATCTTT.

About this clone: TCRdb's listed protein matches a much larger clone and diverges from this DNA's translation at residue 12, likely through a read error; the protein shown comes from the DNA. The rearrangement uses TRDV2 and TRDJ1; D possibly corresponds to TRDD3 (5 bases). This CDR3 contains 18 residues. Germline V lookup: CDR1 GEAIGNYY, CDR2 EKD. The germline V and J ends were trimmed by 0 bases and 1 base, with 20 bases remaining between them. In nucleotides, the CDR3 is TGTGCCTGTGACACCGTAGAATCGGGGACTGCAATCACCGATAAACTCATCTTT. This encodes CACDTVESGTAITDKLIF.